This TCR beta chain comes out of a study of T cell repertoires in cytomegalovirus infection. Study information: Evidence of both CMV infection and a matching HLA type came from public TCR beta signatures.

The germline V gene encodes CDR1 SGHTA and CDR2 FQGNSA. V lost 5 bases and J lost 4; bases outside the gene matches: 6. This CDR3 region has 15 residues. TCRdb used MiXCR to reprocess the reads, holding one entry per CDR3 protein. The data show under 500,000 distinct CDR3 sequences, approximately 46% seen once. About this clonotype itself: Its antigen is unidentified.

The genes are TRBV7-2 and TRBJ2-7, with 12 bases fitting TRBD1. This material consisted of cultured PBMCs, taken from culture after CMV antigen stimulation. This receptor was taken from a human donor in good health (CMV status not recorded). Some clones in this sample may be carry-over from other donors' samples. CDR3 nucleotides: TGTGCCAGCAGCCCGGGACAGGGGGCAGAGTACGAGCAGTACTTC. It is translated as CASSPGQGAEYEQYF. Full variable domain (rest looked up from reference TRBV7-2 and TRBJ2-7): GAGVSQSPSNKVTEKGKDVELRCDPISGHTALYWYRQSLGQGLEFLIYFQGNSAPDKSGLPSDRFSAERTGGSVSTLTIQRTQQEDSAVYLCASSPGQGAEYEQYFGPGTRLTVT.